This entry is about one T cell receptor beta chain. The data were obtained in a study of blood T cell repertoires in COVID-19. Across the study: Samples of COVID-19 (acute and convalescent) were obtained from the United States, Italy and Spain. Sources were T cells, B-cell-depleted T cells, or PBMCs; the material itself was cDNA or gDNA.

In the authors' workflow: Counts of nucleated cells, estimated from reference gene primer amplification, were obtained. Sequenced by immunoSEQ multiplex PCR; TCRdb stores in-frame clones only, minus some. V, J and clone size are those of that table, while D and trimming were read from the DNA. This table holds roughly 100,000 clones, 70% to 90% found once. CDR1 is SEHNR and CDR2 is FQNEAQ in the germline V gene (reference sequence). V shed 4 bases and J shed 5 bases, with 23 bases lying between them. This CDR3 spans 17 amino acids. Sequencing was done on a sample of peripheral blood. J is TRBJ2-5 and V is TRBV7-9; D might be TRBD2 (6 bases). The clonotype comes from a woman aged 55-69 years with acute or convalescent COVID-19. CDR3: CASSWAVNAGLGETQYF. In DNA, the CDR3 is TGTGCCAGCAGCTGGGCGGTTAATGCGGGATTGGGGGAGACCCAGTACTTC.